The subject of this entry is one TCR beta chain. The target of this receptor is not known. No much larger clone is present one base from it, and per-base qualities are unavailable. This sample was taken from a study of blood T cell repertoires in COVID-19 (dated by TCRdb to 2020 to 2022). Background for the entire study: The collaborator samples originated in the United States, Italy and Spain and spanned the acute and convalescent phases of COVID-19. The samples were drawn from the first 160 participants of the ongoing ImmuneRACE study and from some 1,300 subjects provided by 6 global collaborators. The prospective study material was composed of cDNA or gDNA derived from T cells, B-cell-depleted T cells, or PBMCs. Nearly every sample came with metadata listing a de-identified subject ID, COVID-19 status, age in years and sex. Subjects who had been exposed to COVID-19, were actively infected with it, or had recovered from it provided the deeply sampled blood TCRbeta repertoires that made up the dataset. The repertoires were released in a freely available public database meant as a resource for research on the immune response to SARS-CoV-2. Where available, HLA class I and class II types were taken from metadata supplied by the sample provider and were not determined by assay-based typing. Study-wide conclusions, independent of this receptor: The quantity of clinical and demographic metadata differed by source and by participant and was supplied without curation.

For CDR1 and CDR2, the germline V gene lists SNHLY and FYNNEI. The CDR3, from cysteine to phenylalanine, totals 15 residues. CDR3 DNA only is kept here, 45 bases in frame from base 1. V and J are truncated by 2 bases and 0 bases respectively, leaving an intervening sequence of 8 bases. TCRbeta CDR3 regions were amplified from genomic DNA by means of the immunoSEQ Assay, a bias-controlled multiplex PCR. Turning to the authors' computational methods: The number of nucleated cells in each sample was estimated from the amplification of reference gene primers within the assay. To quantify the absolute abundance of each unique TCRbeta CDR3 rearrangement, sequence reads were collapsed and filtered. For each sample, productive Simpson clonality was calculated as the square root of Simpson's diversity index over productive rearrangements. The table comes from immuneACCESS by way of TCRdb, which keeps in-frame sequences with V and J called. Part of the clones is missing from these tables; in studies checked, under half for an unresolved V gene and the rest for unknown reasons. Clone size and V and J calls were adopted from that table, with D and trimming inferred from the DNA. This sample lists about 160,000 clones; around 74% were detected once. 2.8% of the sample is taken by the ten largest.

Whole blood was collected in K2EDTA tubes by collaborating institutions according to the institutions' own protocols. Collaborator samples were shipped for TCRbeta analysis as frozen whole blood, isolated PBMCs, or DNA extracted from either sample type. The rearrangement combines TRBV2 with TRBJ1-5; the D gene is perhaps TRBD1, from 6 matching bases. The sequence came from a man aged 70-80 years with acute or convalescent COVID-19. Source material: peripheral blood. The DNA sequence is as follows: TGTGCCAGCAGTGAATACAGGGCTAGCAATCAGCCCCAGCATTTT. Translated, this is CASSEYRASNQPQHF.